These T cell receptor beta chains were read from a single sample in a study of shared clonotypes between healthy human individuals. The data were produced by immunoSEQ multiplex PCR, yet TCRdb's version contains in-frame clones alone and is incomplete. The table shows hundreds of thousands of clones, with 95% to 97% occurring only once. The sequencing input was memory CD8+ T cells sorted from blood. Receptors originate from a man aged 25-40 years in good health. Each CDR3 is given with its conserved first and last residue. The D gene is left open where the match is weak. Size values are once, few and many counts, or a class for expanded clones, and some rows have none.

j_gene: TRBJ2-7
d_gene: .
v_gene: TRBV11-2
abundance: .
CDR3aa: CASSLIGDEQYF
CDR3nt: TGTGCCAGCAGCTTAATCGGGGACGAGCAGTACTTC

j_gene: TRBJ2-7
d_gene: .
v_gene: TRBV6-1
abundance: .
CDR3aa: CASIRWPGTFYEQYF
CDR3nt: TGTGCCAGCATTCGGTGGCCGGGAACTTTTTACGAGCAGTACTTC

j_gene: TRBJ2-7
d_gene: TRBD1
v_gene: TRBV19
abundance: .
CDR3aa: CASSIGTGYEQYF
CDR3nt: TGTGCCAGTAGTATAGGGACAGGCTACGAGCAGTACTTC

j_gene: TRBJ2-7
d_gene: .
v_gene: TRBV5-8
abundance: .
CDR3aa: CASSLPYEQYF
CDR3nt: TGTGCCAGCAGCCTTCCCTACGAGCAGTACTTC

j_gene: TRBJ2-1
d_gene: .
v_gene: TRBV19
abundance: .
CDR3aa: CACGSSVYNEQFF
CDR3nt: TGTGCATGTGGGTCTAGCGTATACAATGAGCAGTTCTTC

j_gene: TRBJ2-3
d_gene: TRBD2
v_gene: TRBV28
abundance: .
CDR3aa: CASSLKFSGRAADTQYF
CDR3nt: TGTGCCAGCAGTTTAAAGTTTAGCGGGAGGGCCGCAGATACGCAGTATTTT

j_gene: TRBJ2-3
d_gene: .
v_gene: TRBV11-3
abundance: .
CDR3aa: CASSFSDTQYF
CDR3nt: TGTGCCAGCAGCTTCTCAGATACGCAGTATTTT

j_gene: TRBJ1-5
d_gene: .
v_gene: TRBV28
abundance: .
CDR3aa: CASSSGSNQPQHF
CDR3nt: TGTGCCAGCAGTTCCGGGAGCAATCAGCCCCAGCATTTT

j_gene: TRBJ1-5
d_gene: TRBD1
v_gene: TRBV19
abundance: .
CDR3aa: CASSTSGTGVGPQHF
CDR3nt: TGTGCCAGTAGTACGTCCGGGACAGGGGTAGGGCCCCAGCATTTT

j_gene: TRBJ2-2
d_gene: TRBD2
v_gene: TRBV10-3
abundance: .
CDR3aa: CAISTSGGDTGELFF
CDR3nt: TGTGCCATCAGCACTAGCGGAGGGGACACCGGGGAGCTGTTTTTT

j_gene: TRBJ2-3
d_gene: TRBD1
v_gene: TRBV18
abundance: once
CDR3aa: CASSLLRGPLTDTQYF
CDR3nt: TGTGCCAGCTCACTTCTCAGGGGGCCTTTGACAGATACGCAGTATTTT

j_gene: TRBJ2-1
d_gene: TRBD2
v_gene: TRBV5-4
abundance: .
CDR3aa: CASRAGTSVNNEQFF
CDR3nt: TGTGCCAGCAGGGCCGGGACTAGCGTTAACAATGAGCAGTTCTTC

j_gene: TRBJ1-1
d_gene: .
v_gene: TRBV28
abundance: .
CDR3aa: CASSLSNTEAFF
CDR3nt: TGTGCCAGCAGTTTGTCCAACACTGAAGCTTTCTTT

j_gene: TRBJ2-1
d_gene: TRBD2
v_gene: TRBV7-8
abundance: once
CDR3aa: CASSLGTSGRAQGEQFF
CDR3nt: TGTGCCAGCAGCTTGGGGACTAGCGGGAGGGCACAGGGTGAGCAGTTCTTC

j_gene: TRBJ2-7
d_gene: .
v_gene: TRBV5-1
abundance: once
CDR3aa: CASSLLGGLGSYEQYF
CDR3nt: TGCGCCAGCAGCCTCCTAGGGGGTCTTGGCTCCTACGAGCAGTACTTC

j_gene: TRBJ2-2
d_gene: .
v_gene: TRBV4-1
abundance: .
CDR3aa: CASSHSRNTGELFF
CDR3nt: TGCGCCAGCAGCCATTCTCGAAACACCGGGGAGCTGTTTTTT

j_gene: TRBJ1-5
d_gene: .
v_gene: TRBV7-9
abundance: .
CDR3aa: CASSLAPQQPQHF
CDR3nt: TGTGCCAGCAGCTTAGCTCCTCAACAGCCCCAGCATTTT

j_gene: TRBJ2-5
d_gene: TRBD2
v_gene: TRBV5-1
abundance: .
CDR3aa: CASSRLAGGLETQYF
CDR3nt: TGCGCCAGCAGCCGACTAGCGGGAGGATTGGAGACCCAGTACTTC

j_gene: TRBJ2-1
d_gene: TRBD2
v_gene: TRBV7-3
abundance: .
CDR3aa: CASSLIAGEVNEQFF
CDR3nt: TGTGCCAGCAGCTTAATAGCGGGAGAGGTGAATGAGCAGTTCTTC

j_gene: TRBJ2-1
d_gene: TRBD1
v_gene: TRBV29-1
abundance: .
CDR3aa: CSVGRTGEYNEQFF
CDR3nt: TGCAGCGTTGGGCGGACAGGGGAGTACAATGAGCAGTTCTTC

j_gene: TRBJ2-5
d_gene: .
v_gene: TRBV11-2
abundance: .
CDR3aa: CASSLYKETQYF
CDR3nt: TGTGCCAGCAGCTTATATAAAGAGACCCAGTACTTC

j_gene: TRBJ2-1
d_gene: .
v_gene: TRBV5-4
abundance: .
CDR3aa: CASSFTVGDRRKTYNEQFF
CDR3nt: TGTGCCAGCAGCTTCACGGTCGGGGATAGGAGAAAGACCTACAATGAGCAGTTCTTC

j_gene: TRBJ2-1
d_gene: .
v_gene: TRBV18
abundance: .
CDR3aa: CASSPGVYNEQFF
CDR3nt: TGTGCCAGCTCCCCGGGCGTCTACAATGAGCAGTTCTTC

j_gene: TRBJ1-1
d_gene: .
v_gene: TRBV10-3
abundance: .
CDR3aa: CAIRQGGTEAFF
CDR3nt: TGTGCCATCAGGCAGGGAGGGACTGAAGCTTTCTTT

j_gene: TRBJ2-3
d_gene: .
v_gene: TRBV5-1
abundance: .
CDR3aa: CASSFRGLRTDTQYF
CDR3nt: TGCGCCAGCAGCTTTCGGGGGCTAAGGACAGATACGCAGTATTTT

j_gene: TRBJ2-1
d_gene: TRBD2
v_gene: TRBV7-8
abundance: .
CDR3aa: CASSLSRTSHNEQFF
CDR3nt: TGTGCCAGCAGCTTATCTCGGACTAGCCACAATGAGCAGTTCTTC

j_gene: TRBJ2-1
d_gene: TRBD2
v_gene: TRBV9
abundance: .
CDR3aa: CASSPSSGLYNEQFF
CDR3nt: TGTGCCAGCAGCCCATCTAGCGGCCTTTACAATGAGCAGTTCTTC

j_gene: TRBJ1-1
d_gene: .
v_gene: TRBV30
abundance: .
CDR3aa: CAWRLGEGAFF
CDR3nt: TGTGCCTGGAGATTAGGAGAGGGAGCTTTCTTT

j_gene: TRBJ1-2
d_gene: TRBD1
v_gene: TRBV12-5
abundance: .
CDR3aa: CASGLVHGGRGLAYGYTF
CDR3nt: TGTGCTAGTGGTTTGGTACACGGTGGCAGGGGGCTTGCGTATGGCTACACCTTC

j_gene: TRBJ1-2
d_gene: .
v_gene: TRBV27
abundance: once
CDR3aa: CASSPLVGGDGYTF
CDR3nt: TGTGCCAGCAGTCCCTTGGTGGGGGGGGATGGCTACACCTTC

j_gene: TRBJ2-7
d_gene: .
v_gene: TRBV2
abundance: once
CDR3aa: CASSDSPSYEQYF
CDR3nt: TGTGCCAGCAGTGACAGTCCCTCCTACGAGCAGTACTTC

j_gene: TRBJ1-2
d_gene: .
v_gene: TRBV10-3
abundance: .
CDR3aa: CAISAGGHYGYTF
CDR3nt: TGTGCCATCAGTGCCGGGGGGCACTATGGCTACACCTTC

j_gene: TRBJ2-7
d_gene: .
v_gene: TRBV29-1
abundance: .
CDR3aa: CSVGVETYEQYF
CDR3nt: TGCAGCGTTGGGGTAGAGACCTACGAGCAGTACTTC

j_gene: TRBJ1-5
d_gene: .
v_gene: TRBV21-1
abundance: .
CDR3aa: CASSKAQRDAESYSNQPQHF
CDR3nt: TGTGCCAGCAGCAAAGCGCAACGGGACGCAGAGTCCTATAGCAATCAGCCCCAGCATTTT

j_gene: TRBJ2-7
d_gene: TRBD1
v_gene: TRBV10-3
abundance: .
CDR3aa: CAIKETGGGSYEQYF
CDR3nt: TGTGCCATCAAAGAGACAGGGGGCGGTTCCTACGAGCAGTACTTC

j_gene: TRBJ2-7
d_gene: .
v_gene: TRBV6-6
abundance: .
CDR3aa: CASSGDRYEQYF
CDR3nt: TGTGCCAGCAGTGGGGACCGATACGAGCAGTACTTC

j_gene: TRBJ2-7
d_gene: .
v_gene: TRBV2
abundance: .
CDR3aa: CASSVQGYEQYF
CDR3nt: TGTGCCAGCAGTGTACAGGGTTACGAGCAGTACTTC

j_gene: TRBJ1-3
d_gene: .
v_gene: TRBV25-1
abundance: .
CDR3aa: CASRLGTSGNTIYF
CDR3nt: TGTGCCAGCAGATTAGGGACCTCTGGAAACACCATATATTTT

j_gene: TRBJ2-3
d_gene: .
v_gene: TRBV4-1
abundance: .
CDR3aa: CASSHSTDTQYF
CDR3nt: TGCGCCAGCAGCCACAGCACAGATACGCAGTATTTT

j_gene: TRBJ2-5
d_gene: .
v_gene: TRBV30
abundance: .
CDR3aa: CAWSRGGETQYF
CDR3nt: TGTGCCTGGAGCAGGGGAGGTGAGACCCAGTACTTC

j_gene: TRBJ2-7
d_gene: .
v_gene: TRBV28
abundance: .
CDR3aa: CASSRSREDTYEQYF
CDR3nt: TGTGCCAGCAGTCGAAGCCGAGAAGATACCTACGAGCAGTACTTC

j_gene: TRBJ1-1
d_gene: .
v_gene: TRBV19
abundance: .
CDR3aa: CASSISPRGTEAFF
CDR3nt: TGTGCCAGTAGTATCTCACCCCGGGGAACTGAAGCTTTCTTT

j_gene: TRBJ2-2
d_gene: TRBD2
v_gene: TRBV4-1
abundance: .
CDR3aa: CASYPNPLAGGVTGELFF
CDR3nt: TGCGCCAGCTACCCAAACCCACTAGCGGGAGGTGTAACCGGGGAGCTGTTTTTT